The next 7 T cell receptor beta chains were all read from a single sample in a study of blood T cell repertoires in COVID-19 (dated by TCRdb to 2020 to 2022). Libraries were made using the immunoSEQ multiplex PCR assay. Imported from immuneACCESS, the table was reduced by TCRdb to in-frame sequences with V and J called. These copies leave out some clones; in studies compared against another copy, an unresolved V gene accounts for under half, and the cause of the remainder is not known. The sample has 210,000 or so clones on record, around 84% of them singletons. In total, the top ten clones hold approximately 4.3% of the sample. Sequencing was carried out using PBMCs or T cells enriched from blood (not recorded which). The receptors were sampled from a man aged 25 to 45 with acute COVID-19.

The chain joins TRBV7-9 to TRBJ1-2, with D perhaps matching TRBD1 (5 bases). The CDR3 has 14 residues. Germline lookup yields CDR1 SEHNR and CDR2 FQNEAQ (reference sequence). V lost 1 base, J lost 6 bases, and 12 bases lay in between. CDR3 bases: TGTGCCAGCAGCTTAGAGGGGATGGGGAATGGCTACACCTTC. Translated, it gives CASSLEGMGNGYTF.

The V gene is TRBV2, the J gene TRBJ2-2; 8 nucleotides agree with TRBD2. V shed 3 bases and J 1 base; nucleotides not matched to a gene: 4. This CDR3 comprises 16 residues. The germline CDR1 and CDR2 sequences are SNHLY and FYNNEI. The CDR3: CASSDGLAGNTGELFF. As DNA, the CDR3 is TGTGCCAGCAGTGACGGGCTAGCGGGGAACACCGGGGAGCTGTTTTTT.

This chain joins TRBV11-3 and TRBJ2-2; 7 bases line up with TRBD1. The ends lost 5 bases at V and 7 bases at J; junction bases unmatched: 7. Germline V gives CDR1 SGHNT, CDR2 YENEEA. CDR3 length equals 14 residues. Written as DNA, the CDR3 is TGTGCCAGCAGCCCGACAGGGCCTATCGGGGAGCTGTTTTTT. Translation gives CASSPTGPIGELFF.

The chain employs TRBV19 and TRBJ1-5, with TRBD1 matching 8 bases. This CDR3 contains 15 residues. V trimming: 7 bases; J trimming: 1 base; junction bases outside the gene matches: 6. Germline V CDR1 and CDR2: LNHDA, SQIVND (reference sequence). CDR3: CASIAGGPSNQPQHF. The CDR3 DNA follows: TGTGCCAGTATTGCAGGGGGCCCGAGCAATCAGCCCCAGCATTTT.

This chain connects TRBV29-1 to TRBJ1-1, with 7 positions matching TRBD1. The germline V gene encodes CDR1 SQVTM and CDR2 ANQGSEA. This CDR3 spans 12 amino acids. The ends lost 4 bases at V and 11 bases at J; junction bases unmatched: 10. In DNA form, the CDR3 reads TGCAGCGTTGCTCCTTTTGACAGGGAGGCTTTCTTT. Translation gives CSVAPFDREAFF.

The chain combines TRBV24-1 with TRBJ2-2; D is ambiguous. The length of the CDR3 is 13 residues. The germline gives CDR1 KGHDR, CDR2 SFDVKD. The germline V and J ends were trimmed by 3 bases and 6 bases, with 7 bases remaining between them. The DNA of the CDR3 is TGTGCCACCAGTGATCCTCCGGCCGGGGAGCTGTTTTTT. Amino acids: CATSDPPAGELFF.

The V call is TRBV5-5, the J call TRBJ1-1, with D maybe TRBD1 (6 bases). The CDR3 consists of 13 residues. Trimming removed 4 bases from V and 7 bases from J, with 14 bases in between. The germline gives CDR1 SGHKS, CDR2 YYEKEE (reference sequence). CDR3 bases: TGTGCCAGCAGCACGGGTCCAGGGGATGAAGCTTTCTTT. Translating it yields CASSTGPGDEAFF.